Below are 15 T cell receptor beta chains sequenced from a single sample in a study of shared clonotypes between healthy human individuals. Sequencing was performed with immunoSEQ multiplex PCR; in TCRdb, only in-frame clones are kept and a portion is missing. The sample yields 900,000 to 1,200,000 clones, more than 75% seen once. The specimen sequenced was memory CD4+ T cells from PBMCs. Subset: CD45RA-negative fraction. Receptors originate from a young man in good health. Some clones in this sample may be carry-over from other donors' samples.

This clone was picked up one time. The CDR3 region has the DNA TGCAGCGTTGAATGGGGGTTTGGAAGCAATGAGCAGTTCTTC. Translated: CSVEWGFGSNEQFF. This chain joins TRBV29-1 and TRBJ2-1; the D gene could be TRBD1 or TRBD2 (5 bases each). Germline V gene lookup returns CDR1 SQVTM and CDR2 ANQGSEA. This CDR3 comprises 14 residues. Trimming removed 2 bases at V and 6 bases at J, with 14 bases between.

This chain joins TRBV4-2 and TRBJ2-4; 7 bases line up with TRBD1. CDR1 is LGHNA and CDR2 is YNFKEQ in the germline V gene. The CDR3 has 15 amino acids. V lost 3 bases to trimming and J lost 7 bases; unmatched junction nucleotides: 9. The DNA of the CDR3 is TGTGCCAGCAGCCACCCAGACAGGGTGGGCAACATTCAGTACTTC. Translating gives CASSHPDRVGNIQYF.

The gene calls are TRBV27 and TRBJ2-7; D uncertain. The CDR3 runs to 16 residues. Trimming pared 5 bases from V and 5 bases from J, leaving 22 bases between. Germline-derived CDR1 and CDR2 are MNHEY and SMNVEV (reference sequence). CDR3 residues: CASSPPVQLHKHEQYF. In DNA form, the CDR3 reads TGTGCCAGCAGTCCCCCGGTGCAGCTCCACAAGCACGAGCAGTACTTC.

The chain joins TRBV27 to TRBJ1-5; D gene ambiguous. The CDR3 extends over 12 amino acids. Trimming stripped 6 bases from V and 9 bases from J, with 12 bases between. Germline CDR1 reads MNHEY; CDR2 reads SMNVEV (reference sequence). The CDR3 DNA reads TGTGCCAGCAGCACCACAGTGGGGCCCCAGCATTTT. Amino acids: CASSTTVGPQHF.

CDR3 amino acids: CASSIGQVYNYGYTF. The CDR3 DNA is TGTGCCAGTAGTATCGGGCAGGTCTACAACTATGGCTACACCTTC. The gene calls are TRBV19 and TRBJ1-2; D not resolved. The germline V gene encodes CDR1 LNHDA and CDR2 SQIVND (reference sequence). Trimming took 3 bases from V and 2 from J, leaving 13 bases between them. The CDR3 runs to 15 residues.

This clone was recorded a few times. V usage is TRBV27 and J usage is TRBJ2-2; 9 bases fit TRBD2. V lost 5 bases to trimming and J lost 7 bases; unmatched junction nucleotides: 11. Germline CDR1 is MNHEY and CDR2 is SMNVEV (reference sequence). There are 16 residues in the CDR3. CDR3 amino acids: CASSTNSGRGNGELFF. The CDR3 nucleotides read TGTGCCAGCAGTACCAATAGCGGGAGAGGGAACGGGGAGCTGTTTTTT.

The J gene is TRBJ2-7, the V gene TRBV28; D uncertain. The CDR3 runs to 13 residues. Germline CDR1 reads MDHEN; CDR2 reads SYDVKM. The germline V and J ends were trimmed by 5 bases and 6 bases, with 14 bases remaining between them. CDR3 nucleotides: TGTGCCAGCAGTGTTCTAGTGCTGGGCGAGCAGTACTTC. The encoded protein is CASSVLVLGEQYF.

Only a few counts were recorded for this clone. The CDR3 DNA is TGCGCCAGCAGCCAAGAATTTTTCGGGACAGGGATGAGCGAGCAGTACTTC. This translates into CASSQEFFGTGMSEQYF. The rearrangement links TRBV4-3 to TRBJ2-7; the match to TRBD1 covers 9 bases. CDR1 is LGHNA, CDR2 YSLEER, per germline. V gave up 0 bases and J gave up 6 bases; unmatched junction bases: 12. The CDR3 runs 17 residues.

Notes on this clone: This specimen includes other DNA sequences encoding the same CDR3. This chain links TRBV29-1 with TRBJ2-5; a possible D gene is TRBD1 (6 bases). From germline, CDR1 is SQVTM and CDR2 ANQGSEA. V was trimmed by 5 bases and J by 2 bases, leaving 9 bases between them. The CDR3 is made up of 12 amino acids. CDR3 residues: CSVSQGQETQYF. DNA for the CDR3: TGCAGCGTTTCACAGGGTCAAGAGACCCAGTACTTC.

This chain connects TRBV4-3 to TRBJ2-3; D call uncertain. Germline V CDR1 and CDR2: LGHNA, YSLEER. The CDR3 runs to 20 residues. V was pared by 0 bases and J by 0 bases, with 22 bases between. The CDR3 DNA is TGCGCCAGCAGCCAAGATCGGTCCCTAGAGAGAGGCGCTAGCACAGATACGCAGTATTTT. This codes for CASSQDRSLERGASTDTQYF.

The chain has TRBV5-1 and TRBJ2-7, with TRBD1 matching over 10 bases. The CDR3 runs to 14 residues. J was trimmed by 3 bases and V by 4 bases; bases with no gene match: 4. CDR1 SGHRS and CDR2 YFSETQ come from the germline V gene. The CDR3 sequence: CASSPRDRGYEQYF. The CDR3 DNA reads TGCGCCAGCAGCCCCCGGGACAGGGGCTACGAGCAGTACTTC.

The chain carries TRBV28 and TRBJ2-4, with TRBD1 matching over 11 bases. This CDR3 has 16 residues. CDR1 and CDR2 from the germline V gene are MDHEN and SYDVKM. The V gene end was trimmed by 2 bases and the J gene end by 4 bases; junction bases not matched to a gene: 4. CDR3 nucleotides: TGTGCCAGCAGTTTAAGGACAGGGGGCGGGAAAAACATTCAGTACTTC. Protein sequence: CASSLRTGGGKNIQYF. The variable domain in full, with the rest retrieved from reference TRBV28 and TRBJ2-4, is DVKVTQSSRYLVKRTGEKVFLECVQDMDHENMFWYRQDPGLGLRLIYFSYDVKMKEKGDIPEGYSVSREKKERFSLILESASTNQTSMYLCASSLRTGGGKNIQYFGAGTRLSVL.

The chain recombines TRBV5-1 with TRBJ2-3; D may be TRBD1 (5 bases). The germline gives CDR1 SGHRS, CDR2 YFSETQ. V lost 10 bases and J 4 bases, leaving 22 bases between the germline ends. The CDR3 runs to 15 residues. CDR3 sequence (DNA): TGCGCCCGCCGATGCCGAAGGGGCGCGGCAGATACGCAGTATTTT. Protein sequence: CARRCRRGAADTQYF.

This clone was seen a single time. The chain couples TRBV21-1 to TRBJ2-2. TRBV21-1 is deemed a pseudogene. The CDR3 contains 16 residues. For the CDR3, the DNA is TGTGCCAGCAGCAATGGAAGGGCCGAAACACCCGGGGAGCTGTTTTTT. This translates into CASSNGRAETPGELFF.

The rearrangement uses TRBV5-1 and TRBJ1-1; the match to TRBD1 covers 8 bases. V lost 1 base to trimming and J lost 3 bases; unmatched junction nucleotides: 5. CDR1 and CDR2 (germline): SGHRS, YFSETQ. The CDR3 extends over 15 amino acids. Here the CDR3 reads CASSLSDRGHTEAFF. As DNA, the CDR3 is TGCGCCAGCAGCTTGTCCGACAGGGGCCACACTGAAGCTTTCTTT.